The T cell receptor (beta chain) under discussion was sequenced for a study of identical twins (dated by TCRdb to about 2016). Background for the entire study: To test whether fetal clonotypes persist, the study used deep sequencing on TCR alpha and beta repertoires from monozygotic twins, unrelated adults of various ages, and cord blood. Replicate twin experiments were performed at different times using different library preparation protocols to rule out contamination. Beyond this particular receptor, the publication reports: Because the same donors could not be followed over many years, the conclusions depended on cross-sectional statistical analysis. Fewer insertions were carried by abundant cord blood beta clonotypes; a weaker similar trend was observed in young adult naive repertoires, while no such trend was observed in memory repertoires. Zero-insertion analyses could be partly confounded by invariant T cells such as MAIT and iNKT, although diverse VJ usage argued against such confounding for most clonotypes. Out-of-frame TCR alpha sharing in monozygotic twins was systematically underestimated by recombination models, whereas sharing between unrelated individuals was in agreement with the recombination models. In beta out-of-frame sequences, excess twin sharing was weaker, because having fewer shared sequences lowered the signal-to-noise ratio. Out-of-frame TCR alpha sequences shared between twins showed an excess of low generation-probability sequences compared with coincidental sharing between unrelated individuals.

Trimming costs V 0 bases and J 5 bases, and their ends lie 17 bases apart. Reading the germline V gene gives CDR1 MNHEY and CDR2 SVGAGI. The CDR3 covers 17 residues, taking in both the cysteine and the phenylalanine. The retained sequence is limited to the CDR3, 51 bases, with the frame set at the first base. Every donor was a healthy Caucasian. The researchers also sequenced three unrelated adults who were not twins: a male aged 18 to 29, a male aged 50 to 59, and a female aged 50 to 59. Miltenyi CD45RO+ enrichment and human naive T-cell isolation kits were used to isolate memory (CD45RO+) and naive T cells from PBMC. Ten or more counts support this clonotype. Its antigen has not been determined. Base qualities were left out, and no much larger clone turns up one base away. Libraries were made using 5' RACE. For sequencing, an Illumina HiSeq 2000 was employed. Template switching added a universal primer binding site, and the final cDNA carried a unique molecular identifier that allowed TCR cDNA molecules to be counted accurately. First-strand cDNA for TCR alpha and beta chains was synthesized from specific primers in the conserved constant-segment region. To control for contamination, every cDNA library carried two barcodes: a SMART-Mk sample barcode plus Illumina barcodes. TruSeq adapter sequences, together with Illumina sample barcodes, were added in two successive PCR steps. The TCR alpha and beta cDNA libraries were sequenced on the Illumina HiSeq platform using custom primers. For the original study's pipeline: Unique molecular identifiers were extracted from raw reads with MiGEC, and CDR3 positions were determined with MiXCR. Recombination models were inferred per individual with the repgenHMM and IGoR tools using an EM algorithm. Shared clonotypes were analyzed with the tcR package in R, and sharing was normalized by the product of cloneset sizes. Out-of-frame nonproductive sequences were analyzed to study raw recombination free of thymic and clonal selection effects. Using fastp trimming at Q25 and MiXCR clonotype assembly, TCRdb reanalyzed the public sequencing data and kept in-frame beta chains. Rows are unified per CDR3 protein, each entry keeping the most common DNA and genes. What appears here as the V and J calls and clone size reflects TCRdb's work, not the paper's. This sample is represented by about 690,000 distinct CDR3 sequences; roughly 6% of them were singletons. Jointly, the top ten make up 1.5% to 2% of the sample.

This TCR derives from a man aged 18 to 29 in good health. This sequence uses TRBV6-5 and TRBJ2-1, and TRBD2 may be the D gene, going by 6 matching bases. Sequencing was carried out using naive T cells sorted from blood. The cell subset or site label here, explained by the study, means: cells isolated with a human naive T-cell isolation kit. The encoded CDR3 is CASSYSIGGRSNNEQFF. DNA sequence: TGTGCCAGCAGTTACTCGATAGGAGGGCGCTCAAACAATGAGCAGTTCTTC.